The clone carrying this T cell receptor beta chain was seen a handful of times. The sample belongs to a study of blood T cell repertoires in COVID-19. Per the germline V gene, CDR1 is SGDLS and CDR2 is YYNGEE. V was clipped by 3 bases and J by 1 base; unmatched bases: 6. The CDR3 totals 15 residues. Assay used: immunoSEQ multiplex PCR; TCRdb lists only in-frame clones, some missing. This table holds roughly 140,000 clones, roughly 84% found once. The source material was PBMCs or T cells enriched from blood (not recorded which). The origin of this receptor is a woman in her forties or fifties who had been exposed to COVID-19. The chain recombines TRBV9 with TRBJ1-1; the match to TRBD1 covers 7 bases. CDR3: CASSDRQGRNTEAFF. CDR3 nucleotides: TGTGCCAGCAGCGACCGACAGGGTAGGAACACTGAAGCTTTCTTT.